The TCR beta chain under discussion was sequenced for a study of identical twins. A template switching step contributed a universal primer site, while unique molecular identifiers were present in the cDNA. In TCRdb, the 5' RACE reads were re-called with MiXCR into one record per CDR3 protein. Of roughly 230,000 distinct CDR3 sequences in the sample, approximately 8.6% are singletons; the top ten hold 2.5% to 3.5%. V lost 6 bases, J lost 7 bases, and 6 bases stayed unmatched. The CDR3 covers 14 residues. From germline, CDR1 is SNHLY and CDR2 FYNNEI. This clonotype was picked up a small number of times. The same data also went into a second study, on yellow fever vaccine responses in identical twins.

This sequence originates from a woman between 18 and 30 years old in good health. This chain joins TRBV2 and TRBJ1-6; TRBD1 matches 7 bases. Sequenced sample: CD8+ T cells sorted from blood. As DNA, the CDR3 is TGTGCCAGCAGACAGGGGATTGCCAATTCACCCCTCCACTTT. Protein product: CASRQGIANSPLHF.